Listed here are 7 T cell receptor beta chains from one sample, sequenced in a study of spatial heterogeneity in lung cancer (dated by TCRdb to between 2019 and 2020). Study-wide conclusions, independent of this receptor: The tumor nonsynonymous mutation count correlated with the number of expanded alpha and beta TCRs within the tumor.

The library came from 5' RACE. Sequencing was carried out with a NextSeq 500. TCRdb trimmed public reads at Q25 via fastp, called clones via MiXCR and kept in-frame beta chains. Every CDR3 protein is listed once, alongside the most common genes and DNA of its rows. The sample data list about 8,100 distinct CDR3 sequences, and 5% to 6.5% of these were observed just once. Of the sample, less than 25% is held by the ten largest clones. Their antigens remain unidentified. In light of the paper, this sample's time point label describes: sample taken at primary tumor resection. The specimen was lung tumor tissue, collected at surgery. These receptors were obtained from a male donor with early-stage non-small cell lung cancer.

This clonotype was detected only a few times. The V gene is TRBV28, the J gene TRBJ2-7, with D possibly TRBD2 on 6 matching bases. The germline V gene encodes CDR1 MDHEN and CDR2 SYDVKM. Trimming removed 3 bases at V and 6 bases at J, with 18 bases between. The CDR3 totals 15 residues. CDR3 in DNA: TGTGCCAGCAGTTTGACCGGGACTTCCTTCGTCGAGCAGTACTTC. This sequence encodes CASSLTGTSFVEQYF.

This chain joins TRBV10-3 and TRBJ2-1; D unclear. Trimming pared 3 bases from V and 0 bases from J, leaving 6 bases between. CDR3 size: 14 residues. Germline CDR1 ENHRY, CDR2 SYGVKD. The CDR3 nucleotides read TGTGCCATCAGTGAAGTAAACTCCTACAATGAGCAGTTCTTC. It yields the protein CAISEVNSYNEQFF.

This clonotype was recorded at least ten times. The gene calls are TRBV7-2 and TRBJ2-3, with 9 bases fitting TRBD2. J was trimmed by 0 bases and V by 6 bases; bases with no gene match: 4. CDR1 is SGHTA, CDR2 FQGNSA, per germline. This CDR3 spans 15 amino acids. CDR3: CASRSTSGSTDTQYF. Here the CDR3 DNA reads TGTGCCAGCAGATCTACTAGCGGGAGCACAGATACGCAGTATTTT.

This clonotype counts as medium-sized. This rearrangement joins TRBV6-5 to TRBJ2-7, with TRBD1 matching 7 bases. Germline V lookup: CDR1 MNHEY, CDR2 SVGAGI. V shed 6 bases and J 4 bases; nucleotides not matched to a gene: 9. The CDR3 spans 14 residues. CDR3 region: CASRIRQGWYEQYF. The DNA for the CDR3 is TGTGCCAGCAGGATAAGACAGGGTTGGTACGAGCAGTACTTC.

The chain is built from TRBV4-1 and TRBJ2-3, with 7 positions matching TRBD1. This CDR3 comprises 14 residues. The V gene's germline CDR1 is MGHRA and CDR2 YSYEKL. The V and J ends lost 4 bases and 3 bases, in that order; junction bases with no gene match: 4. In nucleotides, the CDR3 is TGCGCCAGCAGCCGGGCAGGGGGAACAGATACGCAGTATTTT. This codes for CASSRAGGTDTQYF.

This clonotype was detected a few times. CDR3 DNA sequence: TGTGCTAGTGGTTTGGGCCAGGGGGGCAATCAGCCCCAGCATTTT. As protein: CASGLGQGGNQPQHF. The rearrangement links TRBV12-5 to TRBJ1-5; TRBD1 matches at 7 bases. Unmatched junction bases numbered 2, after V lost 1 base and J lost 2 bases. This CDR3 region has 15 residues. Germline lookup yields CDR1 LGHNT and CDR2 FRNRAP.

This clonotype was found many times. The chain uses TRBV9 and TRBJ2-5; D is perhaps TRBD2 (6 bases). Trimming cost V 0 bases and J 5 bases, with 8 bases left between them. This CDR3 spans 13 amino acids. Germline CDR1 reads SGDLS; CDR2 reads YYNGEE. The CDR3 DNA follows: TGTGCCAGCAGCGTAGCTAGCGTTGAGACCCAGTACTTC. Protein: CASSVASVETQYF.